Listed below are T cell receptor beta chains from one sample, sequenced in a study of glioma-infiltrating T cells. TCRdb reprocessed the multiplex PCR reads with MiXCR, giving one entry per CDR3 protein. Among around 350,000 distinct CDR3 sequences, 41% were seen once, and the ten largest hold 12%. Sequenced material: glioma tissue, nonneoplastic brain tissue, or PBMCs (not recorded which). The receptors derive from a human donor with low-grade glioma or glioblastoma, undergoing nonglioma brain surgery, or in good health (not recorded which). Each CDR3 is given with its conserved first and last residue. The D gene is left open where the match is weak. Only part of the rows carry a size: once, few, many, or a class if the clone is expanded.

J | V | D | length | size | DNA | CDR3
TRBJ2-5 | TRBV15 | . | 15 | few | TGTGCCACCAGCAGAAGGGACGTCGTTGGAGGGACCCAGTACTTC | CATSRRDVVGGTQYF
TRBJ2-7 | TRBV4-2 | TRBD2 | 15 | . | TGTGCCAGCAGCTTGGGAACTAGCGGGAGTTCCGAGCAGTACTTC | CASSLGTSGSSEQYF
TRBJ2-5 | TRBV6-2/TRBV6-3 | . | 17 | . | TGTGCCAGCAGCCCCAGGGGTGGGGGCGAATCCCAAGAGACCCAGTACTTC | CASSPRGGGESQETQYF
TRBJ2-7 | TRBV6-1 | TRBD1 | 14 | many | TGTGCCAGCAGTCCCACAGGGGTCTCCTACGAGCAGTACTTC | CASSPTGVSYEQYF
TRBJ1-1 | TRBV27 | . | 13 | hyperexpanded | TGTGCCAGCAGTTTTACAGGGCGAACTGAAGCTTTCTTT | CASSFTGRTEAFF
TRBJ2-1 | TRBV19 | TRBD2 | 14 | . | TGTGCCACCATAGGTGGGACTAGCGGGACCGAGCAGTTCTTC | CATIGGTSGTEQFF
TRBJ1-2 | TRBV20-1 | . | 12 | once | TGCAGTGCTGGAACAGGGAATGATGGCTACACCTTC | CSAGTGNDGYTF
TRBJ2-7 | TRBV7-6 | . | 14 | . | TGTGCCAGCAGCCCCTCGGGAGTTCGGGACGAGCAGTACTTC | CASSPSGVRDEQYF
TRBJ2-7 | TRBV20-1 | . | 16 | . | TGCAGTGCTAACCAAGCCCGAGGGGGGAGACCCAACGAGCAGTACTTC | CSANQARGGRPNEQYF
TRBJ1-2 | TRBV20-1 | TRBD1 | 11 | . | TGCAGTGCCGAGGACAGGGCCATTAAAAAGTTC | CSAEDRAIKKF
TRBJ1-2 | TRBV12-3/TRBV12-4 | . | 13 | . | TGTGCCAGCAGTAGACGACAGTCCGGTGGCTACACCTTC | CASSRRQSGGYTF
TRBJ1-1 | TRBV5-1 | . | 14 | few | TGCGCCAGCAGCTTTGGCCAGGGGAACACTGAAGCTTTCTTT | CASSFGQGNTEAFF
TRBJ2-2 | TRBV12-3/TRBV12-4 | TRBD1 | 15 | . | TGTGCCAGCAGTTTGGGACAGGGACACACCGGGGAGCTGTTTTTT | CASSLGQGHTGELFF
TRBJ2-1 | TRBV19 | TRBD2 | 17 | . | TGTGCCAGTAGTCTCAGAATAGCGGGAGGTATGTACAATGAGCAGTTCTTC | CASSLRIAGGMYNEQFF
TRBJ2-1 | TRBV28 | . | 13 | . | TGTGCCAGCAGTCCTTTTAGCGGCGGTGAGCAGTTCTTC | CASSPFSGGEQFF
TRBJ2-1 | TRBV20-1 | . | 16 | few | TGCAGTGCCAGAGGTGGGACTCCTGTTTCCTACAATGAGCAGTTCTTC | CSARGGTPVSYNEQFF
TRBJ1-1 | TRBV28 | TRBD1 | 12 | . | TGTGCCAGCAGCCAGGGGGCCACTGAAGCTTTCTTT | CASSQGATEAFF
TRBJ2-7 | TRBV27 | TRBD1 | 15 | large | TGTGCCAGCAGTTCCCCGGGACAGGGGTCCAACGAGCAGTACTTC | CASSSPGQGSNEQYF
TRBJ1-1 | TRBV7-6 | . | 15 | . | TGTGCCAGCTGCTTGGCTCTGACAGGCAACACTGAAGCTTTCTTT | CASCLALTGNTEAFF
TRBJ2-7 | TRBV25-1 | . | 13 | few | TGTGCCAGCAGTCGGTGGGAGAGCAACGAGCAGTACTTC | CASSRWESNEQYF